A selection of T cell receptor beta chains follows, all from one sample in a study of T cells in Graves' hyperthyroidism and ophthalmopathy. TCRdb reprocessed the multiplex PCR reads via MiXCR and lists one record per CDR3 protein. The table has approximately 560,000 distinct CDR3 sequences, around 14% seen once. Material: blood. Source of these receptors: a woman aged 25 to 45 with Graves' hyperthyroidism. CDR3s include the opening cysteine and the closing phenylalanine or tryptophan. A D gene is named only where the DNA matches it firmly. The listing skips clone size in some rows; elsewhere it reads once, few, many or a size class.

clone_size | j_call | v_call | d_call | cdr3_nt | cdr3_aa
few | TRBJ2-5 | TRBV24-1 | NA | TGTGCCACCAGTGACCCGACCGGCGAGACCCAGTACTTC | CATSDPTGETQYF
many | TRBJ1-5 | TRBV30 | TRBD1 | TGTGCCTGGAGTCTTGACAGGGGGTATAATCAGCCCCAGCATTTT | CAWSLDRGYNQPQHF
many | TRBJ2-5 | TRBV20-1 | NA | TGCAGTGCTAGGTCCAGGGACCAAGAGACCCAGTACTTC | CSARSRDQETQYF
many | TRBJ2-7 | TRBV3-1 | TRBD2 | TGTGCCAGCGGACTAGCGGGAACGGGGGATTACGAGCAGTACTTC | CASGLAGTGDYEQYF
many | TRBJ2-3 | TRBV28 | TRBD2 | TGTGCCAGCAGCCCCCTTCTTGTGAGCGGGAGGGTCACAGATACGCAGTATTTT | CASSPLLVSGRVTDTQYF
many | TRBJ2-2 | TRBV28 | NA | TGTGCCAGCAGGGCAGGTGGGAACACCGGGGAGCTGTTTTTT | CASRAGGNTGELFF
many | TRBJ2-7 | TRBV28 | NA | TGTGCCAGCAGTCCCGGGGACCGCACCTACGAGCAGTACTTC | CASSPGDRTYEQYF
few | TRBJ2-5 | TRBV7-2 | TRBD1 | TGTGCCAGCAGCCAGGGGGCTCCGGCGGGTGGGCGGCCCCAAGAGACCCAGTACTTC | CASSQGAPAGGRPQETQYF
NA | TRBJ2-7 | TRBV5-5 | TRBD1 | TGTGCCAGCAGCTTTGTGGGACAGGGTGGCTACGAGCAGTACTTC | CASSFVGQGGYEQYF
NA | TRBJ2-1 | TRBV12-3/TRBV12-4 | TRBD2 | TGTGCCAGCAGCGGGGGACTAGCGGGAGGGCCCAGGATAACGAATGAGCAGTTCTTC | CASSGGLAGGPRITNEQFF
few | TRBJ1-5 | TRBV3-1 | NA | TGTGCCAGCAGCCGCCTGTTGGGACAGCCCCAGCATTTT | CASSRLLGQPQHF
few | TRBJ2-7 | TRBV6-2/TRBV6-3 | TRBD2 | TGTGCCAGCTCACTTAGACGATCCGGGACTAGCGGTTCCTACGAGCAGTACTTC | CASSLRRSGTSGSYEQYF
many | TRBJ2-1 | TRBV28 | TRBD2 | TGTGCCAGCAGGACCCTAGCGGGAGGCTCCTACAATGAGCAGTTCTTC | CASRTLAGGSYNEQFF
many | TRBJ2-7 | TRBV2 | TRBD1 | TGTGCCAGCAGTGAGGGCAGGGGGCTAGGAGAGCAGTACTTC | CASSEGRGLGEQYF
many | TRBJ1-5 | TRBV7-2 | NA | TGTGCCAGCAGCTTAGCATCCGGGTCCCAGCATTTT | CASSLASGSQHF
NA | TRBJ2-1 | TRBV27 | TRBD2 | TGTGCCAGCAGTTTAGCCGGGACTATAACATTGTTCTTC | CASSLAGTITLFF
many | TRBJ1-1 | TRBV12-3/TRBV12-4 | NA | TGTGCCAGCAGTCATGAGGGACGGAACTTTGAAGCTTTCTTT | CASSHEGRNFEAFF
many | TRBJ2-5 | TRBV18 | NA | TGTGCCAGCTCACTGGGGGAGGCTGAGGAGACCCAGTACTTC | CASSLGEAEETQYF
few | TRBJ1-2 | TRBV20-1 | NA | TGCAGTGCAACCGGGACACCGCTTGGCTACACCTTC | CSATGTPLGYTF
few | TRBJ1-5 | TRBV7-2 | TRBD1 | TGTGCCAGCAGTTGGGGGACAGGCAATCAGCCCCAGCATTTT | CASSWGTGNQPQHF
many | TRBJ2-5 | TRBV7-2 | NA | TGTGCCAGCAGCCCCCGGAAAGAGACCCAGTACTTC | CASSPRKETQYF
many | TRBJ2-4 | TRBV7-9 | NA | TGTGCCAGCAGCCACAGTCTAGCCAAAAACATTCAGTACTTC | CASSHSLAKNIQYF
few | TRBJ2-7 | TRBV6-1 | NA | TGTGCCCTTACGGATGGCGAGCAGTACTTC | CALTDGEQYF
NA | TRBJ1-1 | TRBV12-3/TRBV12-4 | TRBD1 | TGTGCCAGCCGGCAGGGGGTGAGGGATGGAGCTTTCTTT | CASRQGVRDGAFF
many | TRBJ2-7 | TRBV28 | NA | TGTGCCAGCAGTTCCCCCGCGGACAGAAGCGGCTACGAGCAGTACTTC | CASSSPADRSGYEQYF
NA | TRBJ1-1 | TRBV4-3 | NA | TGCGCCAGCAGCCAAGATGAAGGGGTGGGCGCTGAAGCTTTCTTT | CASSQDEGVGAEAFF
many | TRBJ2-7 | TRBV28 | NA | TGTGCCAGCAGTCTTACAGGTAGATTCCCCTACGAGCAGTACTTC | CASSLTGRFPYEQYF
NA | TRBJ2-3 | TRBV19 | TRBD1 | TGTGCCAGTCGGGACAGGGGGAACACAGATACGCAGTATTTT | CASRDRGNTDTQYF
NA | TRBJ2-2 | TRBV3-1 | TRBD2 | TGTGCCAGCAGCCTATTGACTAGCGGGAGCCCCGGGGAGCTGTTTTTT | CASSLLTSGSPGELFF
NA | TRBJ1-1 | TRBV9 | NA | TGTGCCAGCAGTGTAAGGCGGGGAATGAACACTGAAGCTTTCTTT | CASSVRRGMNTEAFF
many | TRBJ2-7 | TRBV18 | NA | TGTGCCAGCTCACCTAGGACAGGGACTAACACCTACGAGCAGTACTTC | CASSPRTGTNTYEQYF
many | TRBJ1-5 | TRBV7-9 | NA | TGTGCCAGCAGCTCCGGATACAGGGATAGCAATCAGCCCCAGCATTTT | CASSSGYRDSNQPQHF
few | TRBJ2-2 | TRBV13 | NA | TGTGCCAGCAGCTCCAGAATGCGACTTGCGGGACGGACCGGGGAGCTGTTTTTT | CASSSRMRLAGRTGELFF
NA | TRBJ2-1 | TRBV30 | TRBD2 | TGTGCCTGGAGTGTAAGGCGGGGGGTCTCCTACAATGAGCAGTTCTTC | CAWSVRRGVSYNEQFF
NA | TRBJ1-3 | TRBV5-4 | NA | TGTGCCAGCAGCTTGGATGCGGGCGCTGGAAACACCATATATTTT | CASSLDAGAGNTIYF
many | TRBJ2-7 | TRBV12-3/TRBV12-4 | TRBD1 | TGTGCCAGCAGTTTGGGGACAGGGGTAACCTACGAGCAGTACTTC | CASSLGTGVTYEQYF
NA | TRBJ2-1 | TRBV9 | NA | TGTGTCAGCAGCACCCTGCTAGGCAGCTCCTACAATGAGCAGTTCTTC | CVSSTLLGSSYNEQFF
few | TRBJ2-2 | TRBV30 | NA | TGTGCCTGGGCAGGCCCGAACACCGGGGAGCTGTTTTTT | CAWAGPNTGELFF
many | TRBJ2-7 | TRBV6-5 | NA | TGTGCCAGCAGTTACTCTCCTGGGGCGGGCTACGAGCAGTACTTC | CASSYSPGAGYEQYF
NA | TRBJ2-7 | TRBV4-1 | NA | TGCGCCAGCAGCCAATTTGGGCAGGTCGAGCAGTACTTC | CASSQFGQVEQYF
many | TRBJ2-1 | TRBV12-3/TRBV12-4 | NA | TGTGCCAGCAACCACAATACGAGACACATATACAATGAGCAGTTCTTC | CASNHNTRHIYNEQFF
few | TRBJ2-1 | TRBV2 | TRBD2 | TGCGCCAGCAGCCGACTGACTAGCGGCAATGAGCAGTTCTTC | CASSRLTSGNEQFF
many | TRBJ1-1 | TRBV30 | TRBD1 | TGTGCCTGGAGTATTACCAGGGGGCGGACTGAAGCTTTCTTT | CAWSITRGRTEAFF
few | TRBJ2-7 | TRBV20-1 | NA | TGCAGTGCTAGAGATTGGAGGGAGAAAGTGAGCGAGCAGTACTTC | CSARDWREKVSEQYF
NA | TRBJ1-1 | TRBV10-3 | NA | TGTGCCATCAGTAAGGACAGTGAAGCTTTCTTT | CAISKDSEAFF
many | TRBJ2-2 | TRBV7-9 | TRBD2 | TGTGCCAGCCGAGCCGGTTTGGAGCGGGAGTCCACCGGGGAGCTGTTTTTT | CASRAGLERESTGELFF
many | TRBJ2-1 | TRBV10-2 | TRBD2 | TGCGCCAGCAGTGAGTCGAGCGGGAGGGCGAATGAGCAGTTCTTC | CASSESSGRANEQFF
NA | TRBJ2-5 | TRBV3-1 | TRBD2 | TGTGCCAGCAAGGGACTAGCGGGAGGACAGTACCAAGAGACCCAGTACTTC | CASKGLAGGQYQETQYF